The source of this T cell receptor (beta chain) is a study of naive and memory T cell subsets. Regarding the study as a whole: Potentially, T cell activation and differentiation skew this RNA-based measurement.

TCR cDNA received a 3' ligated oligonucleotide that carried a UMI. Whole blood, 2.5 ml, came from adult healthy volunteers. Input was roughly 1 to 1,100 ng of DNase-treated total RNA without cell sorting. Ten or more counts support this clonotype. Antigen: not known. The SP2 primer and nested alpha and beta constant region primers amplified ligated cDNA in four rounds. Reverse transcription of blood and skin TCR RNA was primed at alpha and beta constant regions. TCRdb used MiXCR to reprocess the 5' RACE reads, holding one entry per CDR3 protein. Among more than 55,000 distinct CDR3 sequences listed, under 10% were seen once. CDR3 size: 18 residues. Germline loops: CDR1 SGHRS, CDR2 YFSETQ. The junction had 18 bases not matched to a gene; V was cut back by 4 bases and J by 8 bases.

The V and J genes are TRBV5-1 and TRBJ1-5; TRBD1 aligns across 10 bases. The sequence was collected from a female donor in good health. CDR3 loop: CASSRGTGTGVGVEPQHF. CDR3 in DNA: TGCGCCAGCAGCAGGGGAACCGGGACAGGGGTCGGAGTGGAGCCCCAGCATTTT.